The clone carrying this T cell receptor beta chain was seen a few times. This entry comes from a study of cytomegalovirus exposure and HLA in healthy donors. Across the study: Among the approximately 420 donors who were genotyped, approximately 84% fell in the genetic ancestry cluster that is associated with self-reported Caucasian donors.

Looked up from germline, CDR1 is MRHNA and CDR2 is SNTAGT. The CDR3 is made up of 13 amino acids. Trimming left V 4 bases short and J 2 bases short, with 7 bases between. The PCR used 60 Vbeta and 13 Jbeta primers. Assay: immunoSEQ multiplex PCR; the TCRdb copy retains only in-frame clones and omits some. The table lists over 100,000 clones, roughly 85% of them singletons. Sequencing used PBMCs. The chain employs TRBV6-4 and TRBJ2-3; D is ambiguous. This TCR derives from a man under 40 in good health and CMV-seropositive. The DNA for the CDR3 is TGTGCCAGCAGTGTAGAATACACAGATACGCAGTATTTT. It encodes CASSVEYTDTQYF.